The T cell receptor beta chain described here comes from a study of T cell changes during pregnancy in multiple sclerosis. Only in-frame clones appear in the TCRdb table, and some are missing; sequencing was by immunoSEQ multiplex PCR. The sample has around 50,000 clones, around 90% seen once; the top ten hold 0.61%. From germline, CDR1 is SNHLY and CDR2 FYNNEI. CDR3 size: 16 residues. V shed 2 bases and J 5 bases; nucleotides not matched to a gene: 8. This rearrangement joins TRBV2 to TRBJ2-5; 10 positions agree with TRBD2. The clonotype originates from a female donor in good health, enrolled as a control in a pregnancy study. Sample: CD4+ T cells from peripheral blood mononuclear cells, taken after pregnancy. The DNA for the CDR3 is TGTGCCAGCAGTGAAAGGCTAGCGGGAGCGCGGGAGACCCAGTACTTC. Its translation is CASSERLAGARETQYF.